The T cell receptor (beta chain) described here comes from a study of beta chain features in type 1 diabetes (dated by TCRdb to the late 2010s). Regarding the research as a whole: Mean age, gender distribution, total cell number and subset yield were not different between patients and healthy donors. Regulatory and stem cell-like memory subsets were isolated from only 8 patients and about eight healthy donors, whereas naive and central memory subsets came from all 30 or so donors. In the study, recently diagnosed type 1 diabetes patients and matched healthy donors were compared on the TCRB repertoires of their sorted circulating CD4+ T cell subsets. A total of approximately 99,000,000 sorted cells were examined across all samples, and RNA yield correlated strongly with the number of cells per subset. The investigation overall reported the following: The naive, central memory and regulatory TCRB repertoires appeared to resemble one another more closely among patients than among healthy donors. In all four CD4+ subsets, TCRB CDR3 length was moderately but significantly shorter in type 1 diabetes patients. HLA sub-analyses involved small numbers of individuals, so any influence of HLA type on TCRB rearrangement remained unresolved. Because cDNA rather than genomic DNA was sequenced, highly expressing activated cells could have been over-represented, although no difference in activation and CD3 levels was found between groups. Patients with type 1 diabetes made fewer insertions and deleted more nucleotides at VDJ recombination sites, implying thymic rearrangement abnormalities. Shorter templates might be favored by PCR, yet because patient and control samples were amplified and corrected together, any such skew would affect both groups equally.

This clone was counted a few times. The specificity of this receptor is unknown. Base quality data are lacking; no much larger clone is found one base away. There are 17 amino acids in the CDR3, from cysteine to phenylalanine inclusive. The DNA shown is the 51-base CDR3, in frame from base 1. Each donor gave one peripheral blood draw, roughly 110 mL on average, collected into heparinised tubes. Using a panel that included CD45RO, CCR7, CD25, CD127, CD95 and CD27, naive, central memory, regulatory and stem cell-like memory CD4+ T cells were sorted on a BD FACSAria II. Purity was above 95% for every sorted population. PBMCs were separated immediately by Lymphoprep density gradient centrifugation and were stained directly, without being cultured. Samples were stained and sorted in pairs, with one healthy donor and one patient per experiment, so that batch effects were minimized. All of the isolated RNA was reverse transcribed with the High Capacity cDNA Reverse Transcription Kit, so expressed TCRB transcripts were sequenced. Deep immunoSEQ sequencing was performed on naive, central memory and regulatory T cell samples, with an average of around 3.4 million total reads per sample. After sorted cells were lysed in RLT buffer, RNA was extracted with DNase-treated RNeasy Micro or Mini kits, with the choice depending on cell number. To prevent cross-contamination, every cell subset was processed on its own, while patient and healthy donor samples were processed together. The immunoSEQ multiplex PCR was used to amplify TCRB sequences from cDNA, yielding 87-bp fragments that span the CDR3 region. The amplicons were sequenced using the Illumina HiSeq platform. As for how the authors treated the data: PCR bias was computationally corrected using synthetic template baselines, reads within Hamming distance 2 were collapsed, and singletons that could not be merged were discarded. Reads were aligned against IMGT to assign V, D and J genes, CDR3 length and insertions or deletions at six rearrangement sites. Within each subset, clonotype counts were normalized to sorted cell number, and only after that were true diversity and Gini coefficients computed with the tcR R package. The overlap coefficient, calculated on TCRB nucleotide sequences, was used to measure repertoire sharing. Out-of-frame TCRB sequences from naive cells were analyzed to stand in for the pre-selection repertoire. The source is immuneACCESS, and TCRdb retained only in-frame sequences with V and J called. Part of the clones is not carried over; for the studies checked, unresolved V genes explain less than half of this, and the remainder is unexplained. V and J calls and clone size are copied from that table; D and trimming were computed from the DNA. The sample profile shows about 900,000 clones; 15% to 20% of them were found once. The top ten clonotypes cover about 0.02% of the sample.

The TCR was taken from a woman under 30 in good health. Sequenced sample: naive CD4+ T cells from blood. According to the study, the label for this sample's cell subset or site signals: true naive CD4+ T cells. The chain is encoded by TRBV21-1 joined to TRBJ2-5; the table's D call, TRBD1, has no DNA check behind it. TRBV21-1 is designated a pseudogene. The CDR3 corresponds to CASSKGWAGDDQETQYF. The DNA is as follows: TGTGCCAGCAGCAAAGGATGGGCAGGGGATGACCAAGAGACCCAGTACTTC.